Listed here is a single T cell receptor (beta chain). These data come from a study of tumor T cells in aggressive B-cell lymphoma. Sequenced by immunoSEQ multiplex PCR; TCRdb stores in-frame clones only, minus some. The table includes approximately 3,000 clones, 70% to 90% detected once. The sample was tumor tissue. The receptor was isolated from an adult with diffuse large B cell lymphoma.

CDR3 in amino acids: CASSQERTGRVNTIYF. CDR3 DNA: TGCGCCAGCAGCCAAGAAAGAACAGGGAGGGTAAACACCATATATTTT. This chain connects TRBV4-1 to TRBJ1-3; possible D gene TRBD1, 6 bases. In germline, CDR1 is MGHRA, CDR2 YSYEKL. Trimming took 0 bases from V and 6 from J, leaving 15 bases between them. This CDR3 has 16 amino acids.